This T cell receptor beta chain was recovered during a study of blood T cells in healthy people across ages. It was with a sample-barcoded 5' primer and a J-beta primer mix that a second PCR of roughly 7 to 12 cycles was run. Each cDNA was tagged by a template-switch adaptor containing 12 random nucleotides. MiXCR was run by TCRdb on the 5' RACE reads, yielding one entry per CDR3 protein. This repertoire shows roughly 1.4 million distinct CDR3 sequences, 45% to 70% found once; its top ten account for 6.5% to 8.5%. Investigators took ten milliliters of peripheral blood from every donor. Each sample used at least 6 million PBMCs. Total RNA, at least 5.5 micrograms per sample, came from PBMCs. CDR3 length: 13 residues. Germline lookup yields CDR1 SQVTM and CDR2 ANQGSEA.

Sample: blood. V gene TRBV29-1 combines with J gene TRBJ2-7, with D uncertain. The DNA matches TRBJ2-5 better at its end, which makes the J call doubtful. The receptor comes from a man between 18 and 29 years old in good health. The CDR3 loop is CSVDSHSLETQYF. CDR3 bases: TGCAGCGTTGACTCCCACTCACTCGAGACCCAGTACTTC.